These 8 T cell receptor beta chains came from one sample sequenced in a study of blood T cell repertoires in COVID-19. Method: immunoSEQ multiplex PCR; TCRdb's copy keeps in-frame clones and lacks some. The sample includes more than 200,000 clones, 75% to 90% of them seen just once. The sequenced sample consisted of PBMCs or T cells enriched from blood (not recorded which). The receptors were sampled from a woman aged 25 to 45 who had recovered from COVID-19.

The chain employs TRBV30 and TRBJ1-3; 7 bases match TRBD1. CDR1 is GTSNPN and CDR2 is SVGIG in the germline V gene (reference sequence). The length of the CDR3 is 17 residues. After removal of 0 bases from V and 2 bases from J, the junction contained 10 bases not matched to a gene. CDR3 in amino acids: CAWSVKRGQSAGNTIYF. The CDR3 region has the DNA TGTGCCTGGAGTGTAAAAAGGGGACAGTCAGCTGGAAACACCATATATTTT.

The rearrangement joins TRBV10-3 to TRBJ1-5; the D gene is possibly TRBD1 (5 bases). CDR1 is ENHRY, CDR2 SYGVKD, per germline. This CDR3 is 14 amino acids long. The V gene lost 4 bases and the J gene lost 1 base, with 8 bases spanning the gap. The CDR3 DNA reads TGTGCCATCAGTGTCGGGGGGAGCAATCAGCCCCAGCATTTT. This encodes CAISVGGSNQPQHF.

This rearrangement joins TRBV5-5 to TRBJ1-2, with 8 bases fitting TRBD1. With V trimmed by 4 bases and J by 1 base, 9 bases remained unmatched. This CDR3 comprises 16 residues. Germline V gives CDR1 SGHKS, CDR2 YYEKEE (reference sequence). The CDR3 coding sequence is TGTGCCAGCAGCCTACTAGACAGGGGCAGTAACTATGGCTACACCTTC. Translated: CASSLLDRGSNYGYTF.

CDR3 in amino acids: CASRQQGNYGYTF. The DNA for the CDR3 is TGTGCCAGCAGACAACAGGGGAACTATGGCTACACCTTC. The chain is built from TRBV27 and TRBJ1-2; TRBD1 matches at 7 bases. After removal of 6 bases from V and 2 bases from J, the junction contained 3 bases not matched to a gene. CDR3 length: 13 residues. The germline V gene has CDR1 MNHEY and CDR2 SMNVEV (reference sequence).

Concerning this clone itself: This sample includes further DNA sequences coding for the same CDR3. The rearrangement links TRBV3-1 (or the pseudogene TRBV3-2) to TRBJ1-1, with D perhaps TRBD1 (6 bases). The CDR3 runs to 14 residues. Trimming removed 4 bases at V and 1 base at J, with 10 bases between. CDR1 LGHDT and CDR2 YNNKEL come from the germline V gene (reference sequence). CDR3 DNA sequence: TGTGCCAGCAGCCCCAGGGGTCGGAACACTGAAGCTTTCTTT. This encodes CASSPRGRNTEAFF.

This chain joins TRBV9 and TRBJ1-2; 11 bases are a match to TRBD1. CDR1 and CDR2 (germline): SGDLS, YYNGEE. The junction had 8 bases not matched to a gene; V was cut back by 3 bases and J by 4 bases. The CDR3 is 16 amino acids. The CDR3 region is CASSANPGTGGYGYTF. DNA of the CDR3: TGTGCCAGCAGCGCAAACCCCGGGACAGGGGGCTATGGCTACACCTTC.

The J gene is TRBJ2-1, the V gene TRBV7-8; TRBD1 agrees at 10 bases. Germline CDR1 is SGHVS and CDR2 is FQNEAQ. The ends lost 5 bases at V and 2 bases at J; junction bases unmatched: 3. The CDR3 has 15 amino acids. The CDR3 bases are TGTGCCAGCAGCGCCGACAGGGGGCCCTACAATGAGCAGTTCTTC. This translates into CASSADRGPYNEQFF.

V usage is TRBV6-5 and J usage is TRBJ1-1; D is undetermined. CDR3 length: 16 amino acids. V lost 0 bases to trimming and J lost 0 bases, with 11 bases between them. Germline CDR1 MNHEY, CDR2 SVGAGI. The CDR3 bases are TGTGCCAGCAGTTACTCGCAAACCAGAATGAACACTGAAGCTTTCTTT. The encoded protein is CASSYSQTRMNTEAFF.